This T cell receptor beta chain stems from a study of identical twins (dated by TCRdb to between 2015 and 2016). Broadly, across the study: To test whether fetal clonotypes persist, this study deep-sequenced TCR alpha and beta repertoires from monozygotic twins, from unrelated adults of various ages, and from cord blood. To rule out contamination, replicate twin experiments were performed at different times with different library preparation protocols.

The V and J ends are trimmed by 4 bases and 4 bases, leaving 8 bases between them. In the germline V gene, CDR1 corresponds to SQVTM and CDR2 to ANQGSEA. Including the terminal cysteine and phenylalanine, the CDR3 comprises 13 residues. Only the CDR3 portion is preserved as DNA: 39 bases, with reading frame beginning at the first base. Libraries came from 5' RACE. Sequencing was performed on an Illumina HiSeq 2000. A universal primer binding site was added through template switching, and the final cDNA carried a unique molecular identifier so that TCR cDNA molecules could be counted accurately. Specific primers in the conserved constant-segment region were used to synthesize first-strand cDNA for TCR alpha and beta chains. Each cDNA library was double barcoded, with a SMART-Mk sample barcode plus Illumina barcodes, to control for contamination. TruSeq adapter sequences, together with Illumina sample barcodes, were added in two successive PCR steps. Sequencing of the TCR alpha and beta cDNA libraries was done on the Illumina HiSeq platform using custom primers. Turning to the authors' computational methods: Unique molecular identifiers were extracted from raw reads with MiGEC, and CDR3 positions were determined with MiXCR. Recombination models were inferred per individual with the repgenHMM and IGoR tools using an EM algorithm. The analysis of shared clonotypes was done with the tcR package in R, with sharing normalized by the product of cloneset sizes. To study raw recombination without the effects of thymic and clonal selection, out-of-frame nonproductive sequences were analyzed. The public reads were quality trimmed at Q25 with fastp and then assembled into clones with MiXCR by TCRdb, keeping productive beta chains. When rows share a CDR3 protein, they turn into one entry using the most common DNA and genes. It is TCRdb's table, rather than the study itself, that gives the V and J calls and clone size. The sample table records around 250,000 distinct CDR3 sequences; about 8.3% of these occur just once. Approximately 3% of the sample is held by the ten biggest clonotypes.

The paper as a whole reports these results and caveats: Compared with coincidental sharing between unrelated individuals, out-of-frame TCR alpha sequences shared between twins showed an excess of sequences with low generation probability. Excess twin sharing in beta out-of-frame sequences was weaker because fewer shared sequences lowered the signal-to-noise ratio. Recombination models systematically underestimated out-of-frame TCR alpha sharing in monozygotic twins but agreed with sharing between unrelated individuals. Because the same donors could not be followed over many years, conclusions were based on cross-sectional statistical analysis. Fewer insertions were carried by abundant cord blood beta clonotypes, a similar but weaker trend appeared in young adult naive repertoires, and no such trend appeared in memory repertoires. Zero-insertion analyses could be partly confounded by invariant T cells such as MAIT and iNKT, although diverse VJ usage argued against such confounding for most clonotypes.

This clonotype has more than one count but fewer than ten. It has no known antigen specificity. Per-nucleotide qualities are absent, and no much larger clonotype sits a single base away. Every donor in the study was a healthy Caucasian. The twin cohort comprised three pairs of female monozygotic twins, all aged roughly 18 to 29 years. Positive isolation kits from Invitrogen were used to isolate the CD4+ and CD8+ T cell populations. These data were also filed under a second study, of yellow fever vaccine responses in identical twins. The second study also describes: According to the authors, in identical twins the way T cells responded to vaccination appeared partly convergent and partly personalized. In identical twins, the study followed T cell clones that responded to the vaccine with precision.

The source is a woman under 30 in good health. The material sequenced was CD8+ T cells sorted from blood. The sequence joins TRBV29-1 to TRBJ2-6; perhaps TRBD1 is the D gene, with 6 bases matching. The CDR3 in this case is CSVAGEGANVLTF. The nucleotide sequence reads TGCAGCGTTGCAGGGGAAGGGGCCAACGTCCTGACTTTC.